Listed here is a single T cell receptor beta chain. No antigen is known for it. These data originate in a study of OX40 agonist ivuxolimab in advanced cancers. Study-wide context: As their treatment, patients were administered ivuxolimab, an agonistic anti-OX40 (CD134) antibody. Averaging about 60 years in age, with a range of about 23 to 79, the cohort was about 86% male. Study-level findings and limits: Patients with a partial response at 0.1-3.0 mg/kg had among the lowest clonal expansion.

Assay used: immunoSEQ multiplex PCR; TCRdb lists only in-frame clones, some missing. The table shows 7,500 to 9,500 clones, with 66% occurring only once. V was clipped by 2 bases and J by 3 bases, with 10 bases between them. Germline V lookup: CDR1 SGHAT, CDR2 FQNNGV. CDR3 size: 14 residues. The input for sequencing was CD4+ or CD8+ T cells sorted from blood, taken in a trial of the OX40 agonist ivuxolimab. The rearrangement links TRBV11-2 to TRBJ1-1; the D is unclear. The TCR comes from an adult with an advanced solid tumor such as melanoma, head and neck, liver or kidney cancer. CDR3 DNA: TGTGCCAGCAGCTTAATGGTCAGCCACACTGAAGCTTTCTTT. It encodes CASSLMVSHTEAFF.